Listed here are 17 T cell receptor beta chains from one sample, sequenced in a study of tumor-infiltrating lymphocytes in primary liver carcinoma. Blood RNA was derived from unsorted whole blood, and germline DNA was extracted too. cDNA specific to TCR beta was made from about 550 ng of total RNA, with a constant-region primer employed for priming. The TCR beta library was amplified through three nested multiplex PCR rounds in a modified ARM-PCR procedure. Amplification in the first two PCR rounds was performed using TRBV1-TRBV30 forward primers and a C-beta reverse primer for about 10 cycles each. TCRdb recomputed calls from the multiplex PCR reads with MiXCR, one row per CDR3 protein. Of hundreds of thousands of distinct CDR3 sequences listed, 65% are singletons. The sequenced material came from peripheral blood. These receptor sequences come from a man between 35 and 55 years old with primary liver carcinoma and hepatitis B virus infection.

Regarding this clonotype: A read error is likely, as this CDR3 ends without the conserved phenylalanine or tryptophan. The rearrangement uses TRBV6-2 or TRBV6-3 and TRBJ2-7; 8 bases fit TRBD1. The CDR3 consists of 15 residues. The junction had 11 bases not matched to a gene; V was cut back by 4 bases and J by 6 bases. The germline V gene has CDR1 MNHEY and CDR2 SVGEGT. CDR3 bases: TGTGCCAGCAGTTCCGACAGGGGCTACGCCGGCGAGCAGTACTCC. This encodes CASSSDRGYAGEQYS.

As regards this clonotype: One end of the junction does not line up with germline, which may come from a read error. The chain links TRBV11-3 to TRBJ2-2, with TRBD1 identical over 7 bases. The CDR3 is 15 amino acids. Germline V gene lookup returns CDR1 SGHNT and CDR2 YENEEA. The CDR3, as DNA: TGCGCCAACAGCAGGGACAGCTTAAACACCGGGGAGCTGTTTTTT. Protein product: CANSRDSLNTGELFF.

Concerning this clonotype: A single base separates this from a much larger clone, so it may be a read error. The gene calls are TRBV5-4 and TRBJ2-2; unclear D gene. This CDR3 comprises 16 residues. Trimming stripped 6 bases from V and 0 bases from J, with 15 bases between. Germline loops: CDR1 SGHNT, CDR2 YYREEE (reference sequence). For the CDR3, the DNA is TGTGCCAGCACCCCCGTGGTGGGGTCGAACACCGGGGAGCTGTTTTTT. This translates into CASTPVVGSNTGELFF.

The V and J genes are TRBV23-1 and TRBJ2-1; D is perhaps TRBD1 or TRBD2 (5 bases each). TRBV23-1 carries the ORF label, with uncertain function. The CDR3 runs 18 residues. Between the trimmed V and J ends, which lost 1 base and 6 bases, there was a span of 22 bases. The CDR3 nucleotides are TGCGCCAGCAGTCAATGGGTGGATATGAGGGGCACCCTCAATGAGCAGTTCTTC. Translation gives CASSQWVDMRGTLNEQFF.

A word on this clonotype: The junction shows a germline mismatch at one end, possibly a read error. The gene calls are TRBV4-1 and TRBJ1-1, with D possibly being TRBD1 (6 bases). The germline V gene has CDR1 MGHRA and CDR2 YSYEKL. This CDR3 spans 13 amino acids. CDR3 bases: TGCGCCAGCAGCCGGACAGTAAACACTGAAGTTTTCTTT. Amino acid sequence: CASSRTVNTEVFF.

The CDR3 region has the DNA TGCGCCAGCAGCCAAGTAAGAACTAGCGGAGACTACGAGCAGTACTTC. It yields the protein CASSQVRTSGDYEQYF. The chain has TRBV4-1 and TRBJ2-7, with 8 bases identical to TRBD2. The CDR3 consists of 16 residues. CDR1 is MGHRA, CDR2 YSYEKL, per germline. V lost 1 base and J lost 3; bases outside the gene matches: 8.

As to this clonotype: The junction does not match germline at one end; this may be a read error. The rearrangement links TRBV25-1 to TRBJ2-1; unclear D gene. Germline CDR1 is MGHDK and CDR2 is SYGVNS. The CDR3 runs 15 residues. The CDR3 DNA reads TGTGCCAACAGTGAATCAGGCAAAACCTACAATGAGCAGTTCTTC. Protein sequence: CANSESGKTYNEQFF. Combining the CDR3 with reference TRBV25-1 and TRBJ2-1 gives the whole variable domain EADIYQTPRYLVIGTGKKITLECSQTMGHDKMYWYQQDPGMELHLIHYSYGVNSTEKGDLSSESTVSRIRTEHFPLTLESARPSHTSQYLCANSESGKTYNEQFFGPGTRLTVL.

This clonotype was detected only a few times. The chain employs TRBV5-1 and TRBJ2-1, with D perhaps TRBD2 (6 bases). V lost 4 bases and J lost 9, with 11 bases in between. The CDR3 totals 12 residues. Per germline, CDR1 SGHRS and CDR2 YFSETQ. DNA for the CDR3: TGCGCCAGCAGCGAGATGGGGGGTGAGCAGTTCTTC. Its protein is CASSEMGGEQFF.

With respect to this clonotype: This may be a read error: a much more frequent sequence differs by one nucleotide. The V gene is TRBV6-2 or TRBV6-3, the J gene TRBJ1-5; no reliable D call. V lost 7 bases to trimming and J lost 2 bases, with 12 bases between them. CDR3 length: 14 amino acids. Germline CDR1 and CDR2: MNHEY and SVGEGT. CDR3 protein: CASNYPRGNQPQHF. The CDR3 DNA reads as TGTGCCAGCAATTATCCCCGAGGCAATCAGCCCCAGCATTTT.

A word on this clonotype: The conserved closing phenylalanine or tryptophan is absent in this CDR3, likely reflecting a read error. The gene calls are TRBV5-1 and TRBJ2-2; 7 nucleotides align to TRBD2. The germline V gene encodes CDR1 SGHRS and CDR2 YFSETQ. This CDR3 contains 15 residues. This CDR3 reads CASSLAGVDTGELFL. In DNA, the CDR3 is TGCGCCAGTAGCTTGGCGGGAGTTGACACCGGGGAGCTGTTTCTT.

The chain recombines TRBV4-3 with TRBJ1-4; D is ambiguous. The CDR3 is 16 amino acids. The germline V gene has CDR1 LGHNA and CDR2 YSLEER. The ends were cut back, 0 bases at V and 8 bases at J, with 16 bases in the middle. DNA for the CDR3: TGCGCCAGCAGCCAAGATGCTACGGGAGTCAGAGAAAAACTGTTTTTT. Translated, it gives CASSQDATGVREKLFF.

The chain uses TRBV6-5 and TRBJ2-1; 15 bases are shared with TRBD2. The CDR3 runs 19 residues. CDR1 and CDR2 from the germline V gene are MNHEY and SVGAGI. J gave up 4 bases and V 6 bases, and 13 bases lay outside the gene matches. The CDR3 region is CASSLSGLAGGPGYNEQFF. DNA of the CDR3: TGTGCCAGCAGCCTGAGCGGACTAGCGGGAGGGCCGGGATACAATGAGCAGTTCTTC.

In the case of this clonotype: Since a much larger clone is just one base distant, this may be a read error. This chain uses TRBV6-2 or TRBV6-3 with TRBJ2-3; the D gene is possibly TRBD1 (6 bases). This CDR3 spans 14 amino acids. The ends were cut back, 7 bases at V and 2 bases at J, with 13 bases in the middle. Germline V gene data show CDR1 as MNHEY and CDR2 as SVGEGT. The CDR3: CASNSRTATDTQYF. The DNA of the CDR3 is TGTGCCAGCAATAGTCGGACAGCCACAGATACGCAGTATTTT.

This clonotype appeared many times. The chain uses TRBV29-1 and TRBJ2-5; tentatively, D is TRBD1 or TRBD2 (5 bases each). The germline CDR1 and CDR2 sequences are SQVTM and ANQGSEA. The V end lost 6 bases, the J end lost 0 bases, and 14 bases lay between the germline ends. The CDR3 is 14 amino acids. The CDR3 protein is CSVRDLGYQETQYF. Written as DNA, the CDR3 is TGCAGCGTGAGGGACCTGGGGTACCAAGAGACCCAGTACTTC.

On this clonotype: The germline gene is not matched at one end of the junction; a read error may be the cause. The V call is TRBV29-1, the J call TRBJ2-3; the D call may be TRBD1 or TRBD2 (6 bases each). This CDR3 comprises 16 residues. Germline V CDR1 and CDR2: SQVTM, ANQGSEA. The CDR3 region has the DNA TGCAGCGTTGCGGGGGCAACAGGCGCCAGTAGAGATATGCAGTATTTT. Amino acid sequence: CSVAGATGASRDMQYF.

This clonotype was counted once. The junction departs from germline at one end; a sequencing error may be responsible. The V gene is TRBV12-3 or TRBV12-4, the J gene TRBJ1-5, with TRBD1 identical over 9 bases. The CDR3 length is 17 residues. CDR3 in DNA: TGTGCCAGCAGTTTACCTGGGACAGGGTTCTATAATCAGCCCAAGCATTTT. Protein sequence: CASSLPGTGFYNQPKHF.

Concerning this clonotype: A much larger clone lies a single base off, so this may be a read error. The CDR3 carries no conserved terminal phenylalanine or tryptophan, so it likely arises from a read error. The V and J genes are TRBV29-1 and TRBJ2-5; D may be TRBD1 or TRBD2 (5 bases each). Germline CDR1 is SQVTM and CDR2 is ANQGSEA. With 6 bases removed from V and 3 bases from J, the gap between germline ends came to 14 bases. The CDR3 covers 13 residues. CDR3: CSVGAPGKETQYL. In DNA form, the CDR3 reads TGCAGCGTCGGGGCCCCAGGGAAAGAGACCCAGTACTTA.